The 32 T cell receptor beta chains in this list originate from one sample, sequenced in a study of cytomegalovirus exposure and HLA in healthy donors. The study ran its PCR with 60 Vbeta and 13 Jbeta primers. Clones were sequenced by immunoSEQ multiplex PCR, and TCRdb holds only the in-frame ones, with some missing. Among hundreds of thousands of clones, 60% to 80% were seen once, and the ten largest hold under 2%. The sample comprised PBMCs. These receptors all come from a woman in her thirties in good health and CMV-seronegative.

The chain uses TRBV5-1 and TRBJ2-5, with D possibly TRBD2 on 5 matching bases. The CDR3 consists of 17 residues. Germline values: CDR1 SGHRS, CDR2 YFSETQ. The ends were cut back, 0 bases at V and 2 bases at J, with 17 bases in the middle. The CDR3: CASSLAGVGSAQETQYF. For the CDR3, the DNA is TGCGCCAGCAGCTTGGCCGGCGTAGGTAGCGCGCAAGAGACCCAGTACTTC.

The chain combines TRBV7-9 with TRBJ2-7; TRBD2 matches 10 bases. The CDR3 is made up of 17 amino acids. V dropped 1 base and J dropped 6; count of bases not matched to a gene: 12. CDR1 and CDR2 from the germline V gene are SEHNR and FQNEAQ (reference sequence). The CDR3 region is CASSLGEFSGGPFEQYF. In DNA, the CDR3 is TGTGCCAGCAGCTTAGGGGAATTTAGCGGGGGGCCGTTCGAGCAGTACTTC.

The rearrangement links TRBV11-3 to TRBJ1-2, with TRBD1 matching 8 bases. The CDR3 is 15 residues long. V gave up 0 bases and J gave up 5 bases; unmatched junction bases: 5. Germline V lookup: CDR1 SGHNT, CDR2 YENEEA. The CDR3 DNA follows: TGTGCCAGCAGCTTAGATAGGGGACAGGAGTATGGCTACACCTTC. Protein: CASSLDRGQEYGYTF.

This clone was seen only once. The chain combines TRBV5-4 with TRBJ2-1, with D maybe TRBD1 (5 bases). Trimming removed 2 bases from V and 2 bases from J, with 11 bases in between. The CDR3 totals 15 residues. Germline V gene sequence: CDR1 SGHNT, CDR2 YYREEE (reference sequence). Here the CDR3 reads CASSFDSDPYNEQFF. DNA of the CDR3: TGTGCCAGCAGCTTCGACAGTGACCCCTACAATGAGCAGTTCTTC.

The V and J genes are TRBV6-5 and TRBJ1-5; perhaps TRBD1 as D (6 bases). CDR3 length: 15 amino acids. The ends were cut back, 0 bases at V and 7 bases at J, with 13 bases in the middle. Germline V lookup: CDR1 MNHEY, CDR2 SVGAGI. The CDR3 protein is CASSYSPGEIQPQHF. CDR3 nucleotide sequence: TGTGCCAGCAGTTACTCTCCAGGGGAGATCCAGCCCCAGCATTTT.

On this clone: One junction end disagrees with the germline gene, perhaps due to a read error. The V call is TRBV4-1, the J call TRBJ1-3, with D hard to call. Germline CDR1 reads MGHRA; CDR2 reads YSYEKL. There are 17 residues in the CDR3. CDR3 DNA: TGCGTCAGCAGCCAAAATTCGTGGGCGCCAAAAAGAAACACCATATATTTT. Translated: CVSSQNSWAPKRNTIYF.

The chain uses TRBV2 and TRBJ2-1; 14 bases fit TRBD2. The CDR3 covers 18 residues. Germline CDR1 SNHLY, CDR2 FYNNEI. The V gene end was trimmed by 3 bases and the J gene end by 8 bases; junction bases not matched to a gene: 12. CDR3 protein: CASSDGLAGGLGGDEQFF. The CDR3 DNA reads TGTGCCAGCAGTGATGGACTAGCGGGAGGCCTAGGAGGGGATGAGCAGTTCTTC.

The chain links TRBV19 to TRBJ1-1; possible D gene TRBD1, 6 bases. In germline, CDR1 is LNHDA, CDR2 SQIVND (reference sequence). CDR3 length: 14 residues. Trimming stripped 4 bases from V and 3 bases from J, with 12 bases between. CDR3 coding DNA: TGTGCCAGTAGTACCGTTTCAGGGGACACTGAAGCTTTCTTT. Residues: CASSTVSGDTEAFF.

V usage is TRBV5-5 and J usage is TRBJ1-5; perhaps TRBD1 as D (6 bases). CDR3 length: 17 residues. The V gene lost 4 bases and the J gene lost 2 bases, with 19 bases spanning the gap. Germline assignment: CDR1 SGHKS and CDR2 YYEKEE (reference sequence). The CDR3 loop reads CASSTGQRGNRNQPQHF. CDR3 DNA sequence: TGTGCCAGCAGCACCGGACAGAGGGGGAATCGCAATCAGCCCCAGCATTTT.

The chain carries TRBV25-1 and TRBJ1-1; D gene ambiguous. Germline-derived CDR1 and CDR2 are MGHDK and SYGVNS. The V end lost 8 bases, the J end lost 0 bases, and 10 bases lay between the germline ends. The CDR3 extends over 13 amino acids. The CDR3 region has the DNA TGTGCCAGCGGCCCGACTCTGAACACTGAAGCTTTCTTT. Its translation: CASGPTLNTEAFF.

V is TRBV4-1 and J is TRBJ2-5; TRBD2 is a possible D gene (6 bases). The J call may not be correct, given that the DNA end is closer to TRBJ2-7. Looked up from germline, CDR1 is MGHRA and CDR2 is YSYEKL. The CDR3 extends over 15 amino acids. The CDR3 DNA reads as TGCGCCAGCAGCCAGGTCGGAGGGAGTATTTCCGAGCAGTACTTC. Protein sequence: CASSQVGGSISEQYF.

The rearrangement links TRBV7-9 to TRBJ2-7; 8 bases line up with TRBD1. This CDR3 region has 16 residues. Per the germline V gene, CDR1 is SEHNR and CDR2 is FQNEAQ (reference sequence). V lost 5 bases to trimming and J lost 0 bases; unmatched junction nucleotides: 9. CDR3 amino acids: CASSTSIGQGSYEQYF. As DNA, the CDR3 is TGTGCCAGCAGCACTAGTATAGGACAGGGCTCCTACGAGCAGTACTTC.

The chain carries TRBV7-9 and TRBJ2-7, with 8 bases lining up with TRBD2. The CDR3 covers 14 residues. Germline CDR1 and CDR2: SEHNR and FQNEAQ (reference sequence). V shed 4 bases, J shed 0 bases, and the junction held 2 bases outside the gene matches. The CDR3 reads CASSSSGRSYEQYF. CDR3 DNA: TGTGCCAGCAGCTCTAGCGGGCGCTCCTACGAGCAGTACTTC.

This clone was seen more than once but under ten times. The rearrangement uses TRBV30 and TRBJ2-5; TRBD2 is a possible D gene (5 bases). The CDR3 covers 14 residues. The V gene lost 5 bases and the J gene lost 0 bases, with 13 bases spanning the gap. Germline V gene sequence: CDR1 GTSNPN, CDR2 SVGIG (reference sequence). CDR3 DNA sequence: TGTGCCTGGGGAGCGGCGAGTTACCAAGAGACCCAGTACTTC. Its protein is CAWGAASYQETQYF.

This sequence joins TRBV7-2 and TRBJ2-1; 8 nucleotides align to TRBD2. Trimming at V came to 4 bases and at J to 7 bases, leaving 12 bases not matched to a gene. This CDR3 region has 16 residues. CDR1 SGHTA and CDR2 FQGNSA come from the germline V gene. As DNA, the CDR3 is TGTGCCAGCAGCTCTAGCGGGCCCCCCGGATGGAATGAGCAGTTCTTC. Translation gives CASSSSGPPGWNEQFF.

The chain couples TRBV27 to TRBJ2-1, with D perhaps TRBD2 (6 bases). Trimming pared 0 bases from V and 6 bases from J, leaving 9 bases between. The CDR3 consists of 14 residues. Germline CDR1 is MNHEY and CDR2 is SMNVEV (reference sequence). The CDR3 loop reads CASSLSAGFNEQFF. The DNA of the CDR3 is TGTGCCAGCAGTTTATCTGCGGGATTCAATGAGCAGTTCTTC.

In its sample, this clone was seen a few times. The chain combines TRBV11-2 with TRBJ2-7; 8 nucleotides align to TRBD1. CDR3 length equals 13 residues. Germline trimming cut 7 bases from V and 7 bases from J; bases unmatched to any gene: 9. Germline CDR1 is SGHAT and CDR2 is FQNNGV. For the CDR3, the DNA is TGTGCCAGCACCCGGGACAGGATCAATGAGCAGTACTTC. The encoded protein is CASTRDRINEQYF.

Only one count was recorded for this clone. This chain links TRBV11-3 with TRBJ1-5; D not certain. In germline, CDR1 is SGHNT, CDR2 YENEEA. This CDR3 region has 14 residues. Between the trimmed V and J ends, which lost 0 bases and 3 bases, there was a span of 6 bases. The chain's CDR3 is CASSLDGVNQPQHF. The CDR3 bases are TGTGCCAGCAGCTTAGACGGGGTCAATCAGCCCCAGCATTTT.

This clone was observed once. This chain connects TRBV5-6 to TRBJ1-2, with TRBD1 matching 7 bases. Trimming at V came to 4 bases and at J to 3 bases, leaving 6 bases not matched to a gene. The germline gives CDR1 SGHDT, CDR2 YYEEEE. The CDR3 runs 14 residues. The CDR3 protein is CASSQDREDYGYTF. The CDR3 DNA is TGTGCCAGCAGCCAAGACAGGGAGGACTATGGCTACACCTTC.

The CDR3 here is CASSLHSGVETQYF. For the CDR3, the DNA is TGTGCCAGCAGCTTGCATTCAGGGGTCGAGACCCAGTACTTC. V usage is TRBV5-5 and J usage is TRBJ2-5; D is perhaps TRBD1 (6 bases). Per the germline V gene, CDR1 is SGHKS and CDR2 is YYEKEE (reference sequence). This CDR3 is built from 14 residues. V was cut by 1 base and J by 5 bases, with 12 bases left in between.

This clone was detected only a few times. This chain uses TRBV25-1 with TRBJ1-3; 11 bases agree with TRBD1. Germline V gene lookup returns CDR1 MGHDK and CDR2 SYGVNS. The J segment lost 1 base and the V segment lost 10 bases, leaving 6 bases of the junction unmatched. The CDR3 is 15 amino acids. The CDR3 spells CATRTGGNSGNTIYF. CDR3 sequence (DNA): TGTGCCACCAGGACAGGGGGCAATTCTGGAAACACCATATATTTT.

This sequence joins TRBV15 and TRBJ1-4, with D perhaps matching TRBD1 (6 bases). The CDR3 length is 16 residues. The germline V gene has CDR1 LNHNV and CDR2 YYDKDF (reference sequence). V dropped 3 bases and J dropped 5 bases, with 16 bases sitting between them. The CDR3 sequence is CATSRPRTAKNEKLFF. For the CDR3, the DNA is TGTGCCACCAGCAGGCCAAGGACAGCCAAAAATGAAAAACTGTTTTTT.

For this clone: The CDR3 carries no conserved terminal phenylalanine or tryptophan, so it likely arises from a read error. The chain has TRBV11-3 and TRBJ2-3; 7 bases are a match to TRBD2. Trimming took 2 bases from V and 4 from J; bases not matched to a gene: 6. This CDR3 is 15 amino acids long. Germline CDR1 is SGHNT and CDR2 is YENEEA. CDR3 nucleotides: TGTGCCAGCAGCTTATACGCGGGAGCGGCAGATACGCAGTATTCT. Protein sequence: CASSLYAGAADTQYS.

The gene calls are TRBV2 and TRBJ1-5, with a weak D call TRBD1 (6 bases). This CDR3 contains 13 residues. Germline CDR1 SNHLY, CDR2 FYNNEI. With 6 bases removed from V and 6 bases from J, the gap between germline ends came to 12 bases. The CDR3 region has the DNA TGTGCCAGCAGAACCACAGGGAGTCAGCCCCAGCATTTT. Amino acid sequence: CASRTTGSQPQHF.

This clone was seen more than once but under ten times. This chain joins TRBV27 and TRBJ2-7; the D gene is possibly TRBD2 (5 bases). CDR1 is MNHEY and CDR2 is SMNVEV in the germline V gene (reference sequence). This CDR3 has 13 amino acids. Between the trimmed V and J ends, which lost 5 bases and 3 bases, there was a span of 11 bases. The CDR3 region is CASSRTAIYEQYF. CDR3 bases: TGTGCCAGCAGTCGGACTGCCATCTACGAGCAGTACTTC.

This chain connects TRBV14 to TRBJ1-6; D perhaps matches TRBD1 (6 bases). This CDR3 has 15 residues. The V gene's germline CDR1 is SGHDN and CDR2 FVKESK. The ends were cut back, 3 bases at V and 8 bases at J, with 14 bases in the middle. The chain's CDR3 is CASSHPGHLHSPLHF. The DNA of the CDR3 is TGTGCCAGCAGCCATCCGGGACACCTACATTCACCCCTCCACTTT.

The V and J genes are TRBV7-9 and TRBJ2-1; 8 bases match TRBD1. CDR3 length: 18 residues. CDR1 is SEHNR, CDR2 FQNEAQ, per germline (reference sequence). Trimming cost V 1 base and J 5 bases; bases outside gene matches: 13. CDR3 sequence reads: CASSLDRPLQGADNEQFF. The CDR3 DNA reads TGTGCCAGCAGCTTAGATCGGCCCTTGCAGGGGGCGGACAATGAGCAGTTCTTC.

The chain recombines TRBV5-8 with TRBJ1-2; a weak D match, TRBD1 (5 bases). The CDR3 spans 13 residues. Germline-derived CDR1 and CDR2 are SGHTS and YDEGEE. V was trimmed by 5 bases and J by 4 bases, leaving 12 bases between them. The CDR3 loop is CASRSYRSYGYTF. CDR3 bases: TGTGCCAGCAGGTCATACAGGAGCTATGGCTACACCTTC.

To note about this clone: Other DNA sequences from this sample encode an identical CDR3 as well. The gene calls are TRBV6-6 and TRBJ1-1; D is possibly TRBD1 (5 bases). V lost 0 bases and J lost 4, with 9 bases in between. CDR3 length: 14 amino acids. Germline V gene lookup returns CDR1 MNHNY and CDR2 SVGAGI (reference sequence). In DNA, the CDR3 is TGTGCCAGCAGTTACTCAAGGGGCAGCACTGAAGCTTTCTTT. Its protein is CASSYSRGSTEAFF.

V is TRBV11-2 and J is TRBJ1-2; a possible D gene is TRBD1 (6 bases). CDR1 and CDR2 (germline): SGHAT, FQNNGV. The V gene lost 0 bases and the J gene lost 2 bases, with 13 bases spanning the gap. The CDR3 covers 16 residues. The CDR3 spells CASSLDSAGENYGYTF. The CDR3 DNA sequence: TGTGCCAGCAGCTTAGATAGCGCAGGGGAAAACTATGGCTACACCTTC.

V gene TRBV6-6 combines with J gene TRBJ2-1, with 7 bases aligning to TRBD2. The CDR3 loop spans 13 amino acids. Germline values: CDR1 MNHNY, CDR2 SVGAGI (reference sequence). V lost 6 bases and J lost 8; bases outside the gene matches: 7. The CDR3: CASSDRGRDEQFF. CDR3 bases: TGTGCCAGCAGCGACCGGGGGAGGGATGAGCAGTTCTTC.

This chain links TRBV27 with TRBJ1-6; D is perhaps TRBD1 (5 bases). The CDR3 is made up of 15 amino acids. The V and J ends lost 3 bases and 6 bases respectively, with 12 bases between them. Looked up from germline, CDR1 is MNHEY and CDR2 is SMNVEV (reference sequence). The CDR3 nucleotides read TGTGCCAGCAGTTTGGGGACGGGACTTAATTCACCCCTCCACTTT. Its translation: CASSLGTGLNSPLHF.